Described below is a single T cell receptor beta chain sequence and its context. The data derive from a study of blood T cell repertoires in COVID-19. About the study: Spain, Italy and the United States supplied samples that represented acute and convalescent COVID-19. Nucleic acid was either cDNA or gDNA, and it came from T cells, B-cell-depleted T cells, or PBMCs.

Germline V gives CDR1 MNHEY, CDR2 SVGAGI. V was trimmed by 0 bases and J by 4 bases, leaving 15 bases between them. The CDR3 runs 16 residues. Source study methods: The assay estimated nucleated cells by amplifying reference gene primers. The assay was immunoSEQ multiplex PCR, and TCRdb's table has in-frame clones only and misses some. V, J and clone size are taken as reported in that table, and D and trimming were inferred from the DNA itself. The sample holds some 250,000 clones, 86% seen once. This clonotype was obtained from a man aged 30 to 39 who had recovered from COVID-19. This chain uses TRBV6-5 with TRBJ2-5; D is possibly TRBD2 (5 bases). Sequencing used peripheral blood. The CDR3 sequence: CASSYSMTVRGETQYF. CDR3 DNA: TGTGCCAGCAGTTACTCGATGACTGTTCGGGGAGAGACCCAGTACTTC.